This entry lists 26 T cell receptor beta chains sequenced from one sample in a study of shared clonotypes between healthy human individuals. Produced via immunoSEQ multiplex PCR; TCRdb's table is partial and in-frame only. Among approximately 2.5 million clones listed, around nine tenths were seen once. The sequencing input was naive CD4+ T cells sorted from blood. Noted subset: CD45RA+ positively selected. The receptor set was obtained from a man between 18 and 29 years old in good health.

J is TRBJ2-3 and V is TRBV14, with 11 bases fitting TRBD2. The germline V gene has CDR1 SGHDN and CDR2 FVKESK. The CDR3 is 15 residues long. Trimming removed 6 bases from V and 3 bases from J; junction bases left unmatched: 5. The CDR3 protein is CASRPIAGGTDTQYF. DNA for the CDR3: TGTGCCAGCAGACCAATAGCGGGAGGGACAGATACGCAGTATTTT.

Concerning this clone: Other nucleotide sequences from this sample produce the same CDR3. V usage is TRBV29-1 and J usage is TRBJ2-5; D is ambiguous. The CDR3 covers 11 residues. The germline V and J ends were trimmed by 6 bases and 0 bases, with 5 bases remaining between them. The V gene's germline CDR1 is SQVTM and CDR2 ANQGSEA. The DNA of the CDR3 is TGCAGCGTAGCCTACCAAGAGACCCAGTACTTC. Amino acid sequence: CSVAYQETQYF.

V is TRBV25-1 and J is TRBJ2-7; D not certain. The CDR3 length is 14 residues. Germline CDR1 reads MGHDK; CDR2 reads SYGVNS. V gave up 5 bases and J gave up 3 bases, with 14 bases separating them. The CDR3 spells CASSKLGSYYEQYF. The CDR3 nucleotides are TGTGCCAGCAGTAAACTCGGATCCTACTACGAGCAGTACTTC.

The V call is TRBV29-1, the J call TRBJ2-7; 10 nucleotides match TRBD2. The CDR3 spans 13 residues. Per the germline V gene, CDR1 is SQVTM and CDR2 is ANQGSEA. J gave up 6 bases and V 7 bases, and 9 bases lay outside the gene matches. CDR3 sequence reads: CSARAGGPVEQYF. The CDR3 region has the DNA TGCAGCGCGCGAGCGGGGGGGCCTGTCGAGCAGTACTTC.

This chain connects TRBV28 to TRBJ2-3, with TRBD2 matching 11 bases. This CDR3 has 15 residues. J lost 1 base, V lost 7 bases, and 4 bases had no gene match. Germline values: CDR1 MDHEN, CDR2 SYDVKM. The CDR3 nucleotides are TGTGCCAGCACCCCGGGACTAGCGGGCACAGATACGCAGTATTTT. As protein: CASTPGLAGTDTQYF.

The chain joins TRBV5-1 to TRBJ2-7; D is perhaps TRBD2 (5 bases). CDR3 size: 12 residues. Trimming left V 7 bases short and J 4 bases short, with 12 bases between. Germline V gene sequence: CDR1 SGHRS, CDR2 YFSETQ. The CDR3 region is CASRTEAYEQYF. The CDR3 bases are TGCGCCAGCCGGACTGAGGCATACGAGCAGTACTTC.

The chain joins TRBV19 to TRBJ2-5; D unclear. This CDR3 spans 14 amino acids. Trimming took 8 bases from V and 4 from J, leaving 17 bases between them. Per germline, CDR1 LNHDA and CDR2 SQIVND (reference sequence). The CDR3 DNA reads as TGTGCCAGTTCTCACATCGGGCTCGGAGAGACCCAGTACTTC. Its translation: CASSHIGLGETQYF. Supplemented by reference TRBV19 and TRBJ2-5, the full variable domain reads DGGITQSPKYLFRKEGQNVTLSCEQNLNHDAMYWYRQDPGQGLRLIYYSQIVNDFQKGDIAEGYSVSREKKESFPLTVTSAQKNPTAFYLCASSHIGLGETQYFGPGTRLLVL.

V gene TRBV7-9 combines with J gene TRBJ2-1, with 7 bases identical to TRBD1. Losses at the gene ends were 4 bases for V and 7 bases for J; bases not matched to a gene: 10. There are 15 residues in the CDR3. Germline CDR1 reads SEHNR; CDR2 reads FQNEAQ (reference sequence). The DNA of the CDR3 is TGTGCCAGCAGCTCGGGACAGACGATAAGGAATGAGCAGTTCTTC. Encoded protein: CASSSGQTIRNEQFF. Variable domain in full (rest from reference TRBV7-9 and TRBJ2-1): DTGVSQNPRHKITKRGQNVTFRCDPISEHNRLYWYRQTLGQGPEFLTYFQNEAQLEKSRLLSDRFSAERPKGSFSTLEIQRTEQGDSAMYLCASSSGQTIRNEQFFGPGTRLTVL.

This chain uses TRBV5-1 with TRBJ2-1; 15 bases agree with TRBD2. In germline, CDR1 is SGHRS, CDR2 YFSETQ. This CDR3 spans 21 amino acids. The junction had 13 bases not matched to a gene; V was cut back by 2 bases and J by 1 base. The CDR3 protein is CASSLPKRTSGRVTSYNEQFF. As DNA, the CDR3 is TGCGCCAGCAGCTTACCAAAGCGGACTAGCGGGAGGGTTACTTCCTACAATGAGCAGTTCTTC.

This clone was recorded only once. The chain recombines TRBV30 with TRBJ2-2, with TRBD2 as a possible D gene (6 bases). Trimming removed 3 bases at V and 3 bases at J, with 11 bases between. The CDR3 runs 14 residues. Germline V gene data show CDR1 as GTSNPN and CDR2 as SVGIG (reference sequence). CDR3: CAWRPSAYTGELFF. DNA for the CDR3: TGTGCCTGGAGACCTAGCGCCTACACCGGGGAGCTGTTTTTT.

This rearrangement joins TRBV5-8 to TRBJ1-4, with TRBD1 matching over 7 bases. The germline V gene has CDR1 SGHTS and CDR2 YDEGEE. The ends lost 4 bases at V and 0 bases at J; junction bases unmatched: 6. CDR3 size: 16 residues. CDR3 sequence: CASSQTGTATNEKLFF. The CDR3 DNA is TGTGCCAGCAGCCAGACGGGGACAGCAACTAATGAAAAACTGTTTTTT.

This sequence joins TRBV5-6 and TRBJ2-7; a possible D gene is TRBD1 (7 bases). CDR3 length: 14 amino acids. Deletions cut 4 bases from V and 4 bases from J, with 15 bases between. Per germline, CDR1 SGHDT and CDR2 YYEEEE. CDR3 sequence: CASSTLTGRYEQYF. The CDR3, as DNA: TGTGCCAGCAGCACCTTGACAGGGAGGTACGAGCAGTACTTC.

The chain links TRBV11-2 to TRBJ2-7, with TRBD1 as a possible D gene (5 bases). CDR1 and CDR2 (germline): SGHAT, FQNNGV. This CDR3 is built from 14 residues. Trimming removed 6 bases at V and 4 bases at J, with 16 bases between. The CDR3: CASSDRNPPYEQYF. DNA for the CDR3: TGTGCCAGCAGTGACAGAAACCCCCCGTACGAGCAGTACTTC.

The chain couples TRBV7-2 to TRBJ1-1, with 8 nucleotides matching TRBD1. V gave up 5 bases and J gave up 11 bases; unmatched junction bases: 10. The CDR3 is 13 amino acids. Germline CDR1 is SGHTA and CDR2 is FQGNSA. The CDR3 protein is CASSPQGASRAFF. CDR3 DNA: TGTGCCAGCAGCCCTCAGGGGGCCTCACGGGCTTTCTTT. Using reference TRBV7-2 and TRBJ1-1 for the parts outside the CDR3, the full variable domain is GAGVSQSPSNKVTEKGKDVELRCDPISGHTALYWYRQSLGQGLEFLIYFQGNSAPDKSGLPSDRFSAERTGGSVSTLTIQRTQQEDSAVYLCASSPQGASRAFFGQGTRLTVV.

On this clone: Within the sample, other DNA sequences also encode this same CDR3. CDR3 DNA sequence: TGTGCCAGCTCACCACCGGGGCTAGCGGGCACAGATACGCAGTATTTT. Amino acids: CASSPPGLAGTDTQYF. The J gene is TRBJ2-3, the V gene TRBV18, with 7 nucleotides matching TRBD2. The junction had 4 bases not matched to a gene; V was cut back by 0 bases and J by 1 base. Germline loops: CDR1 KGHSH, CDR2 LQKENI. CDR3 length: 16 amino acids.

This chain links TRBV15 with TRBJ2-2, with 9 bases matching TRBD2. After removal of 4 bases from V and 1 base from J, the junction contained 4 bases not matched to a gene. The CDR3 is made up of 16 amino acids. The germline V gene encodes CDR1 LNHNV and CDR2 YYDKDF (reference sequence). CDR3 DNA: TGTGCCACCAGCACCCTAGCGGGACGGAACACCGGGGAGCTGTTTTTT. Translated: CATSTLAGRNTGELFF. Full variable domain (rest looked up from reference TRBV15 and TRBJ2-2): DAMVIQNPRYQVTQFGKPVTLSCSQTLNHNVMYWYQQKSSQAPKLLFHYYDKDFNNEADTPDNFQSRRPNTSFCFLDIRSPGLGDTAMYLCATSTLAGRNTGELFFGEGSRLTVL.

The rearrangement links TRBV5-1 to TRBJ2-5, with D maybe TRBD1 (6 bases). The germline V gene has CDR1 SGHRS and CDR2 YFSETQ. Between the trimmed V and J ends, which lost 0 bases and 4 bases, there was a span of 13 bases. The CDR3 runs to 15 residues. The CDR3 DNA follows: TGCGCCAGCAGCTTGGTGACAGGTGGTGGAGAGACCCAGTACTTC. This sequence encodes CASSLVTGGGETQYF.

The chain links TRBV5-6 to TRBJ1-1; 9 nucleotides match TRBD1. V was pared by 4 bases and J by 5 bases, with 12 bases of the junction left unmatched. Per germline, CDR1 SGHDT and CDR2 YYEEEE. The CDR3 totals 16 residues. CDR3 nucleotide sequence: TGTGCCAGCAGCCCCACGGGACAGGGAGTGGGTACTGAAGCTTTCTTT. It codes for CASSPTGQGVGTEAFF.

V is TRBV9 and J is TRBJ2-1, with 8 bases that match TRBD2. CDR3 length equals 17 residues. In germline, CDR1 is SGDLS, CDR2 YYNGEE. The V and J ends lost 0 bases and 0 bases, in that order; junction bases with no gene match: 5. CDR3 residues: CASSVEGGRSSYNEQFF. For the CDR3, the DNA is TGTGCCAGCAGCGTAGAGGGCGGGAGGAGCTCCTACAATGAGCAGTTCTTC.

The sample holds one count of this clone. This sequence joins TRBV11-2 and TRBJ1-3; D ambiguous. In germline, CDR1 is SGHAT, CDR2 FQNNGV. V was pared by 0 bases and J by 3 bases, with 6 bases between. The CDR3 runs 14 residues. DNA for the CDR3: TGTGCCAGCAGCTTAGAAACGCTTGGAAACACCATATATTTT. This translates into CASSLETLGNTIYF.

The chain uses TRBV6-5 and TRBJ2-1; D is possibly TRBD1 or TRBD2 (5 bases each). Germline lookup yields CDR1 MNHEY and CDR2 SVGAGI. V dropped 7 bases and J dropped 5 bases, with 15 bases sitting between them. The CDR3 is made up of 14 amino acids. The CDR3 sequence is CASTRDPGNNEQFF. CDR3 bases: TGTGCCAGCACCAGGGACCCCGGAAACAATGAGCAGTTCTTC.

The V call is TRBV6-5, the J call TRBJ2-5, with D hard to call. This CDR3 spans 14 amino acids. Germline V lookup: CDR1 MNHEY, CDR2 SVGAGI. Trimming cost V 7 bases and J 0 bases, with 12 bases left between them. In DNA form, the CDR3 reads TGTGCCAGCATGATTGACGAGTACCAAGAGACCCAGTACTTC. Translation gives CASMIDEYQETQYF.

V is TRBV5-1 and J is TRBJ2-5; 14 bases line up with TRBD2. In germline, CDR1 is SGHRS, CDR2 YFSETQ. CDR3 size: 15 residues. The J segment lost 4 bases and the V segment lost 7 bases, leaving 6 bases of the junction unmatched. The CDR3 DNA reads TGCGCCAGCGGGTTGACTAGCGGGGGGGCAGAGACCCAGTACTTC. Its translation: CASGLTSGGAETQYF.

This chain joins TRBV19 and TRBJ2-7, with D tentatively TRBD1 or TRBD2 (5 bases each). V was pared by 6 bases and J by 1 base, with 16 bases between. Germline V gene data show CDR1 as LNHDA and CDR2 as SQIVND (reference sequence). This CDR3 has 15 amino acids. The CDR3 DNA reads TGTGCCAGTAGGGGCCGGGACGTCGGATCCTACGAGCAGTACTTC. It translates to CASRGRDVGSYEQYF.

V and J are TRBV7-9 and TRBJ2-7; D is tentatively TRBD1 or TRBD2 (6 bases each). The germline V gene encodes CDR1 SEHNR and CDR2 FQNEAQ (reference sequence). The CDR3 extends over 13 amino acids. The V and J ends lost 1 base and 7 bases respectively, with 11 bases between them. CDR3 sequence (DNA): TGTGCCAGCAGCTTAGGGAAAGGGGGGGAGCAGTACTTC. It is translated as CASSLGKGGEQYF.

Regarding this clone: The same CDR3 is also encoded by other DNA sequences in this sample. The V call is TRBV6-5, the J call TRBJ2-3; the match to TRBD2 covers 12 bases. Germline V CDR1 and CDR2: MNHEY, SVGAGI. This CDR3 is 15 amino acids long. V was pared by 4 bases and J by 6 bases, with 5 bases of the junction left unmatched. The CDR3 bases are TGTGCCAGCAGTTCCCTAGCGGGGGGGCCGGATACGCAGTATTTT. It specifies CASSSLAGGPDTQYF.